The clone carrying this TCR beta chain has at least ten counts. Its antigen is not known. The entry originates in a study of T-cell reconstitution after alpha-beta-depleted transplantation in children. Points from the study as a whole: About two months after transplant, alpha-beta T cells reportedly came from several hundred expanded graft clones. T-cell numbers and diversity, one year after transplant, stemmed largely from T cells that were newly produced.

Unique molecular identifiers were used in preparing the TCRbeta library. TCRdb passed the PCR reads through MiXCR, listing each CDR3 protein once. Here the sample spans 670,000 or so distinct CDR3 sequences, approximately 14% being singletons. The V gene lost 7 bases and the J gene lost 4 bases, with 13 bases spanning the gap. Germline V gives CDR1 SEHNR, CDR2 FQNEAQ (reference sequence). CDR3 size: 14 residues. This sequence was found in a girl aged 2-10 years with congenital amegakaryocytic thrombocytopenia, due to receive a stem cell transplant. V gene TRBV7-9 combines with J gene TRBJ2-2; D is undetermined. Specimen: PBMCs, collected before TCRalphabeta/CD19-depleted stem cell transplant. The chain's CDR3 is CASIRRTATGELFF. CDR3 bases: TGTGCCAGCATCCGAAGGACGGCCACCGGGGAGCTGTTTTTT.